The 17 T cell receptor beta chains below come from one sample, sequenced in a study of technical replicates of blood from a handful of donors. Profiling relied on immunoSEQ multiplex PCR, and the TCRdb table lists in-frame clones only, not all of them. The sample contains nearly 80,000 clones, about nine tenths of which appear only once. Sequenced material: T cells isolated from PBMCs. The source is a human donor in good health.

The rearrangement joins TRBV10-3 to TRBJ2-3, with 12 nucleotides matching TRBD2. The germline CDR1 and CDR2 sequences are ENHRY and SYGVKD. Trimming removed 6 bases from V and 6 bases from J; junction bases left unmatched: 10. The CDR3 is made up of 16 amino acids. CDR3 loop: CAISPETSGSYDTQYF. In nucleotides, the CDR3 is TGTGCCATCAGCCCCGAGACTAGCGGGAGTTATGATACGCAGTATTTT.

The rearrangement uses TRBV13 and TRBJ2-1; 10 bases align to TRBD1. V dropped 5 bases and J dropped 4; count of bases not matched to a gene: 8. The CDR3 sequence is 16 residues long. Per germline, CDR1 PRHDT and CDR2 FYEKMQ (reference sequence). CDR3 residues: CASSLRTGGIYNEQFF. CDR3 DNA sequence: TGTGCCAGCAGCCTCCGGACAGGGGGTATTTACAATGAGCAGTTCTTC.

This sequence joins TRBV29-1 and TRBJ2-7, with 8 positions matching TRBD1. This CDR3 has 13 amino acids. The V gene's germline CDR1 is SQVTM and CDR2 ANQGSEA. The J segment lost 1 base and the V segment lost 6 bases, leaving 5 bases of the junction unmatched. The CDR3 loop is CSVLTGESYEQYF. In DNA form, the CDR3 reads TGCAGCGTCCTGACAGGGGAGTCCTACGAGCAGTACTTC.

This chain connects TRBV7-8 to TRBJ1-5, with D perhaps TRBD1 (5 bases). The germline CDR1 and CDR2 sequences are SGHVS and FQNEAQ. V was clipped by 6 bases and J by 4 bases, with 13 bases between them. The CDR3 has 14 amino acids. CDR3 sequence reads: CASSLDSANQPQHF. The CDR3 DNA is TGTGCCAGCAGTCTCGACAGTGCTAATCAGCCCCAGCATTTT.

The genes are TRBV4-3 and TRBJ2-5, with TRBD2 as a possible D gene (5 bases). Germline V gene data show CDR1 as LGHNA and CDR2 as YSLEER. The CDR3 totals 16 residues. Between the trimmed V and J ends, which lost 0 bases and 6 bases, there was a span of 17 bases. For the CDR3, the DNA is TGCGCCAGCAGCCAAGATGGCTCGGGAACCCCGCAGACCCAGTACTTC. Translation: CASSQDGSGTPQTQYF.

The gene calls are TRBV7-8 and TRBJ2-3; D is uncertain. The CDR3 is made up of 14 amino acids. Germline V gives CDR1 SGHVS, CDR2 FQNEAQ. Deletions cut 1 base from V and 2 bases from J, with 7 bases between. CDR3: CASSLGQATDTQYF. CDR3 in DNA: TGTGCCAGCAGCTTAGGCCAAGCCACAGATACGCAGTATTTT. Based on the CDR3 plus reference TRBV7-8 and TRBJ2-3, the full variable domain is GAGVSQSPRYKVAKRGQDVALRCDPISGHVSLFWYQQALGQGPEFLTYFQNEAQLDKSGLPSDRFFAERPEGSVSTLKIQRTQQEDSAVYLCASSLGQATDTQYFGPGTRLTVL.

The CDR3 loop is CASSAWGGEPYEQYF. The CDR3 DNA sequence: TGTGCCAGCAGCGCCTGGGGGGGGGAGCCCTACGAGCAGTACTTC. The rearrangement links TRBV9 to TRBJ2-7; 7 bases fit TRBD2. The germline V gene encodes CDR1 SGDLS and CDR2 YYNGEE. The CDR3 covers 15 residues. The V gene end was trimmed by 3 bases and the J gene end by 2 bases; junction bases not matched to a gene: 8.

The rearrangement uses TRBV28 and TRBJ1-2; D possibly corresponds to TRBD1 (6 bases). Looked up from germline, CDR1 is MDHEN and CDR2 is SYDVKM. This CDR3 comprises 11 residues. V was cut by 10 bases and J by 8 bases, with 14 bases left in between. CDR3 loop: CATPQGPGYTF. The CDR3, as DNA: TGTGCCACCCCCCAGGGGCCCGGCTACACCTTC.

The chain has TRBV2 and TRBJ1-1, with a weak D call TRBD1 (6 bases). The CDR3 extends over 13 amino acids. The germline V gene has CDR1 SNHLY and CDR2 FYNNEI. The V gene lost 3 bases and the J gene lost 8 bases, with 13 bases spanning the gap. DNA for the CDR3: TGTGCCAGCAGTGAGACCTCGGGACAAGAAGCTTTCTTT. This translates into CASSETSGQEAFF. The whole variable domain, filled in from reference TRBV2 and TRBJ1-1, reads EPEVTQTPSHQVTQMGQEVILRCVPISNHLYFYWYRQILGQKVEFLVSFYNNEISEKSEIFDDQFSVERPDGSNFTLKIRSTKLEDSAMYFCASSETSGQEAFFGQGTRLTVV.

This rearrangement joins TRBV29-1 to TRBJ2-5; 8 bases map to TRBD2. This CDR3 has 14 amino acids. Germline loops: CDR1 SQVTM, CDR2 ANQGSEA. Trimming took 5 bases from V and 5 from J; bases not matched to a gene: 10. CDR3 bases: TGCAGCGTTAAGTCAAGCGGGGGCTTGGAGACCCAGTACTTC. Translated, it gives CSVKSSGGLETQYF. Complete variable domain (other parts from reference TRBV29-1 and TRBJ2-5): SAVISQKPSRDICQRGTSLTIQCQVDSQVTMMFWYRQQPGQSLTLIATANQGSEATYESGFVIDKFPISRPNLTFSTLTVSNMSPEDSSIYLCSVKSSGGLETQYFGPGTRLLVL.

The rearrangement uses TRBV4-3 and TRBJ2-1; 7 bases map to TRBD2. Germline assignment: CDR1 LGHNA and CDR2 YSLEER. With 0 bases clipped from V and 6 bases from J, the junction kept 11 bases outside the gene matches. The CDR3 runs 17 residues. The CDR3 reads CASSQDFLAANSNEQFF. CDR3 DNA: TGCGCCAGCAGCCAAGATTTCCTAGCGGCAAACTCCAATGAGCAGTTCTTC.

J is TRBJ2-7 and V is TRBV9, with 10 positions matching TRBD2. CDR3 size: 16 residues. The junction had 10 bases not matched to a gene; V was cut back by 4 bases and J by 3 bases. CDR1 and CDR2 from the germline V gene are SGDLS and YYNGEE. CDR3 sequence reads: CASSPSGTSAVYEQYF. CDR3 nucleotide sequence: TGTGCCAGCAGCCCAAGCGGGACTAGCGCGGTCTACGAGCAGTACTTC.

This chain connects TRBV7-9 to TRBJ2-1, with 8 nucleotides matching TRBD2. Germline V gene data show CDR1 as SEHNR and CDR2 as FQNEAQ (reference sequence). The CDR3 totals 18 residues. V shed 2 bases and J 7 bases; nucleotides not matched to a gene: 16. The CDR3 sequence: CASSLPVGGLAGGNEQFF. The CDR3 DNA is TGTGCCAGCAGCTTACCGGTCGGGGGCCTAGCGGGCGGTAATGAGCAGTTCTTC.

This CDR3 reads CASSVRGTRMEAFF. In nucleotides, the CDR3 is TGTGCCAGCAGCGTCAGAGGGACACGGATGGAAGCTTTCTTT. J is TRBJ1-1 and V is TRBV27; tentative D call: TRBD1 (6 bases). In germline, CDR1 is MNHEY, CDR2 SMNVEV (reference sequence). The CDR3 contains 14 residues. Trimming took off 6 bases at V and 8 bases at J, with 19 bases between the two ends.

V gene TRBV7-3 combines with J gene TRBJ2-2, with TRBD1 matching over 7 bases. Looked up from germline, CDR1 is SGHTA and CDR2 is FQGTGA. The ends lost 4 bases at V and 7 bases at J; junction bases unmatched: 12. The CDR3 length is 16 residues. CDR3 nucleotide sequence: TGTGCCAGCAGCTCCATTTCAGGGGGAAGTAGCGGGGAGCTGTTTTTT. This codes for CASSSISGGSSGELFF.

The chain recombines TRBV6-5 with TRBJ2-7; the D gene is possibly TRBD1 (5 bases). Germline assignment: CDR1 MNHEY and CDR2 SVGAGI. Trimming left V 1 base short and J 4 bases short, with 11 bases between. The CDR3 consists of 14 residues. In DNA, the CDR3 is TGTGCCAGCAGTTACTTAGGCAGGGATTACGAGCAGTACTTC. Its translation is CASSYLGRDYEQYF.

The CDR3 sequence is CASSSVLGQGTSEQYF. CDR3 bases: TGTGCCAGCAGCTCAGTATTAGGACAGGGGACCTCCGAGCAGTACTTC. The chain employs TRBV7-9 and TRBJ2-7; TRBD1 aligns across 9 bases. The V segment lost 4 bases and the J segment 6 bases; nucleotides outside the gene matches: 13. CDR1 is SEHNR, CDR2 FQNEAQ, per germline (reference sequence). The CDR3 length is 16 residues.